The 9 T cell receptor beta chains below come from one sample, sequenced in a study of blood T cell repertoires in COVID-19. Using immunoSEQ multiplex PCR, the repertoire was profiled, and TCRdb retains in-frame clones only, with some absent. Here the sample spans about 100,000 clones, about 86% being singletons. Input material: peripheral blood. These TCRs come from a human donor in a cohort sampled during active COVID-19.

CDR3 region: CASSQVGGPRRNEQFF. The CDR3 DNA is TGCGCCAGCAGCCAAGTTGGCGGGCCGCGGCGAAATGAGCAGTTCTTC. This chain connects TRBV4-1 to TRBJ2-1; a weak D match, TRBD2 (5 bases). Germline lookup yields CDR1 MGHRA and CDR2 YSYEKL. The CDR3 is 16 residues long. V was trimmed by 1 base and J by 7 bases, leaving 17 bases between them.

The chain recombines TRBV9 with TRBJ1-6; maybe TRBD1 (6 bases). The V gene lost 1 base and the J gene lost 7 bases, with 12 bases spanning the gap. This CDR3 contains 15 residues. CDR1 and CDR2 from the germline V gene are SGDLS and YYNGEE. The DNA for the CDR3 is TGTGCCAGCAGCGTACAAGGACAGACGAATTCACCCCTCCACTTT. Translating gives CASSVQGQTNSPLHF.

This chain links TRBV11-1 with TRBJ2-1; 8 bases map to TRBD1. Losses at the gene ends were 2 bases for V and 1 base for J; bases not matched to a gene: 4. Germline CDR1 is SGHAT and CDR2 is FQDESV (reference sequence). The CDR3 sequence is 16 residues long. Written as DNA, the CDR3 is TGTGCCAGCAGCTTAACGGGGACAGGATCCTACAATGAGCAGTTCTTC. Translated: CASSLTGTGSYNEQFF.

The count of this clone is one. V and J are TRBV3-1 (or the pseudogene TRBV3-2) and TRBJ2-1; D may be TRBD2 (6 bases). The CDR3 has 17 amino acids. Germline CDR1 reads LGHDT; CDR2 reads YNNKEL (reference sequence). With 0 bases removed from V and 8 bases from J, the gap between germline ends came to 20 bases. In DNA, the CDR3 is TGTGCCAGCAGCCAAGATTGGAGGGTTGGCAGCGGCGATGAGCAGTTCTTC. Translation: CASSQDWRVGSGDEQFF.

This chain uses TRBV19 with TRBJ1-3, with 9 bases matching TRBD1. V was clipped by 9 bases and J by 0 bases; unmatched bases: 6. This CDR3 spans 15 amino acids. The germline gives CDR1 LNHDA, CDR2 SQIVND (reference sequence). This CDR3 is CASRDRVGSGNTIYF. The DNA of the CDR3 is TGTGCCAGCCGGGACAGGGTCGGCTCTGGAAACACCATATATTTT.

This chain uses TRBV2 with TRBJ1-1, with 7 nucleotides matching TRBD1. The CDR3 extends over 13 amino acids. Trimming cost V 11 bases and J 5 bases; bases outside gene matches: 11. The germline CDR1 and CDR2 sequences are SNHLY and FYNNEI. CDR3 sequence (DNA): TGTGCCGGGGCCCGAGACAGGGAGACTGAAGCTTTCTTT. It is translated as CAGARDRETEAFF.

The V gene is TRBV29-1, the J gene TRBJ2-1; D is ambiguous. V was cut by 4 bases and J by 10 bases, with 17 bases left in between. The CDR3 extends over 13 amino acids. In germline, CDR1 is SQVTM, CDR2 ANQGSEA. CDR3 DNA sequence: TGCAGCGTTGGCCCGCGATCTTTCGGGGAGCAGTTCTTC. It specifies CSVGPRSFGEQFF.

The chain uses TRBV5-1 and TRBJ1-4; TRBD1 agrees at 7 bases. Germline loops: CDR1 SGHRS, CDR2 YFSETQ. V was pared by 0 bases and J by 7 bases, with 6 bases of the junction left unmatched. This CDR3 is 15 amino acids long. The CDR3 nucleotides are TGCGCCAGCAGCTTGGGAGGAGGGGGCAGTGAAAAACTGTTTTTT. The encoded protein is CASSLGGGGSEKLFF.

The chain has TRBV3-1 (or the pseudogene TRBV3-2) and TRBJ1-1, with a possible D match to TRBD1 (6 bases). CDR1 and CDR2 (germline): LGHDT, YNNKEL (reference sequence). V lost 3 bases and J lost 4, with 18 bases in between. CDR3 length: 16 amino acids. Here the CDR3 reads CASSQEETGRATEAFF. The CDR3 region has the DNA TGTGCCAGCAGCCAGGAAGAGACAGGTAGGGCCACTGAAGCTTTCTTT.